This TCR beta chain was retrieved from a study of beta chain features in type 1 diabetes. Expressed TCRB transcripts got sequenced, as all isolated RNA was reverse transcribed. TCRdb's table, derived via immunoSEQ multiplex PCR, lists solely in-frame clones and lacks some. The sample contains 600,000 to 650,000 clones, around 16% of which appear only once. The CDR3 has 15 residues. CDR1 MNHEY and CDR2 SMNVEV come from the germline V gene (reference sequence). The J segment lost 10 bases and the V segment lost 4 bases, leaving 10 bases of the junction unmatched. This clone came up a few times. The sample was naive CD4+ T cells from blood. The sequence was collected from a man younger than 35 in good health. This chain connects TRBV27 to TRBJ1-6; 7 bases map to TRBD1. Written as DNA, the CDR3 is TGTGCCAGCAGTTCCGGACAGGTTCTTACCTCACCCCTCCACTTT. Its protein is CASSSGQVLTSPLHF.